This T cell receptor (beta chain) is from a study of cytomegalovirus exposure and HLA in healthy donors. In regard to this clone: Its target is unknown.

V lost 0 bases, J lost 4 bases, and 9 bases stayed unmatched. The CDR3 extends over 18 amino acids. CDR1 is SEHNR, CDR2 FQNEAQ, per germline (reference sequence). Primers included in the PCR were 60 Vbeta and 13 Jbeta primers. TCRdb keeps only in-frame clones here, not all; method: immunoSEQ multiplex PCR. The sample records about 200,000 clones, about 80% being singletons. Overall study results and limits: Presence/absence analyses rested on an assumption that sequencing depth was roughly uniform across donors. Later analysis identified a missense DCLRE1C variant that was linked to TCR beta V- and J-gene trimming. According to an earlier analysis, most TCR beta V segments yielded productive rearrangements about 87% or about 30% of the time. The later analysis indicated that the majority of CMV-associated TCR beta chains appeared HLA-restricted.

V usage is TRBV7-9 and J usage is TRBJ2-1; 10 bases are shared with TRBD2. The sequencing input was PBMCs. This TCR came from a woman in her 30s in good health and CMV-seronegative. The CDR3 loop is CASSLAIRLAGAYNEQFF. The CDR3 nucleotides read TGTGCCAGCAGCTTAGCGATCCGGCTAGCGGGAGCTTACAATGAGCAGTTCTTC.